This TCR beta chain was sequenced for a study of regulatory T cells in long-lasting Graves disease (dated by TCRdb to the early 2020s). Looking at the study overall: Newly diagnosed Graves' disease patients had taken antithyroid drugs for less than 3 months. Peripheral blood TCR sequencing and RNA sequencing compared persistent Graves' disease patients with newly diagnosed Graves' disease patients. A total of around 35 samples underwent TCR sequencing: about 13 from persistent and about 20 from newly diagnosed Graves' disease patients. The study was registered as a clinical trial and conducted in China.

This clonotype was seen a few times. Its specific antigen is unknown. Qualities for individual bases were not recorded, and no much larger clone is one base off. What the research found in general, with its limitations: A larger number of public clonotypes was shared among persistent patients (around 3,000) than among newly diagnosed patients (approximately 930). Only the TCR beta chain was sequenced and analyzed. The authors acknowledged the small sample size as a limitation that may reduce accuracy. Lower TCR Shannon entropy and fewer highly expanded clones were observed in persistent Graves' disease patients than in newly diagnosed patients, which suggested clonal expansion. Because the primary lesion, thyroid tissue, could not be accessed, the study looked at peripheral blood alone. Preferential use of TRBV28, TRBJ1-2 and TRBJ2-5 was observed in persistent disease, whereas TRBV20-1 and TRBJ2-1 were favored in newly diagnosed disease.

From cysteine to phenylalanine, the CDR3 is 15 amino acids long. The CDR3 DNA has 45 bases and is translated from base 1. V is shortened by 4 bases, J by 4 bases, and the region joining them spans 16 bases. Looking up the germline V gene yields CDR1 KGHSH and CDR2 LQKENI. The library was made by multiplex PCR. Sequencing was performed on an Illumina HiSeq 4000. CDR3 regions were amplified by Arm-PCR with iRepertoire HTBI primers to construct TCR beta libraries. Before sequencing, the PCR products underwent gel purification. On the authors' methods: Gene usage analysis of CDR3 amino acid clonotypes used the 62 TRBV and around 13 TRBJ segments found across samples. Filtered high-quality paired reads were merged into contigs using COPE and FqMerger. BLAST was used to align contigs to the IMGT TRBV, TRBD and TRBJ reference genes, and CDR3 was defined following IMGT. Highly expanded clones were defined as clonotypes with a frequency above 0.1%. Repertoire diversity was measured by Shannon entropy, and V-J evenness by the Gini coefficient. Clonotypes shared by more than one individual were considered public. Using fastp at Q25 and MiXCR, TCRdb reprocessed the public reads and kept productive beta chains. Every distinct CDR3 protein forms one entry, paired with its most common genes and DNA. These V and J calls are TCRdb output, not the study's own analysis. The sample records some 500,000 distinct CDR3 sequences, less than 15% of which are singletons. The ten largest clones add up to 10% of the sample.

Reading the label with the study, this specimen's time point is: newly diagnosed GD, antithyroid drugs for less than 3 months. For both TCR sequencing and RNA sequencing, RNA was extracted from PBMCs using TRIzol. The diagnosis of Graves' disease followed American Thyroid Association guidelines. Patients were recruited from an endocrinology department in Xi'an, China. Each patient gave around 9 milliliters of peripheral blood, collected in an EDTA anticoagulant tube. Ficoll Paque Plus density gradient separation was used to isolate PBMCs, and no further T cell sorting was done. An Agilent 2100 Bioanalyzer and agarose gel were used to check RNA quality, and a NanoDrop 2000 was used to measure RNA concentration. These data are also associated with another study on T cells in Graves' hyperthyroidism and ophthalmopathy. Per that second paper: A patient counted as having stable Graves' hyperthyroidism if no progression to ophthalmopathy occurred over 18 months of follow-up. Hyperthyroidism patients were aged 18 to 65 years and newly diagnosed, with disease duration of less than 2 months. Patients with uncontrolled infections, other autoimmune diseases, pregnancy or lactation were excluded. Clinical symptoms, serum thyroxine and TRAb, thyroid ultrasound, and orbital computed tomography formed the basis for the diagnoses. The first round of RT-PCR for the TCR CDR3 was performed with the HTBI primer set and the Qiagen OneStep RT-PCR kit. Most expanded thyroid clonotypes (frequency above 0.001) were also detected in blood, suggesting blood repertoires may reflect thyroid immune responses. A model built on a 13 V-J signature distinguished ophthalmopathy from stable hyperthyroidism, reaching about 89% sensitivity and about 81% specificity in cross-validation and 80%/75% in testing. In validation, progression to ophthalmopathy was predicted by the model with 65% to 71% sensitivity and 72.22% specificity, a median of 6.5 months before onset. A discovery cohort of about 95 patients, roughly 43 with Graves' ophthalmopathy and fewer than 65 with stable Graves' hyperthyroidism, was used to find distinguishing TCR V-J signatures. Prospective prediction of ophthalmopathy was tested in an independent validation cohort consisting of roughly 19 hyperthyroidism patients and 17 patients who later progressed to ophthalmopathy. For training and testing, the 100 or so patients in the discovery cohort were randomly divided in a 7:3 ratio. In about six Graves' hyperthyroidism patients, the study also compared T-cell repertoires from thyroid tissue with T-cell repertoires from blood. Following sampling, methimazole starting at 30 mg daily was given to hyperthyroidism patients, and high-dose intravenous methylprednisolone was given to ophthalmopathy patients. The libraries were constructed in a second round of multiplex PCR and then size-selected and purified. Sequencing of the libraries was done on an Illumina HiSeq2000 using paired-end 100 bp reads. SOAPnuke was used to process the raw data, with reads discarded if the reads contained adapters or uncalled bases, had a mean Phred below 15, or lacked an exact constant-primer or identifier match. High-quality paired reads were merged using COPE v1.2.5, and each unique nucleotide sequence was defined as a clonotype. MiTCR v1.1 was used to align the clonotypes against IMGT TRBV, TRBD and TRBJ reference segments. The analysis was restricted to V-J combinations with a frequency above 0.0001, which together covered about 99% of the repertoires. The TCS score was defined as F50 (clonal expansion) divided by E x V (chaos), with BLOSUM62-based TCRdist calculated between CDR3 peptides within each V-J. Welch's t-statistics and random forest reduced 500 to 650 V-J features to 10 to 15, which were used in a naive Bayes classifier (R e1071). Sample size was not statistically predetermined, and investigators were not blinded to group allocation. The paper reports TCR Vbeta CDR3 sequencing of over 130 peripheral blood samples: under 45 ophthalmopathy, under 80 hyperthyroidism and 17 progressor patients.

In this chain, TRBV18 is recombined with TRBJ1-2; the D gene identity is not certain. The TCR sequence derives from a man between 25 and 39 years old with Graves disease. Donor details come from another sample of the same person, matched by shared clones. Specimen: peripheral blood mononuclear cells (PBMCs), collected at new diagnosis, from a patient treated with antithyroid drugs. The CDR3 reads CASSQNTLGGYGYTF. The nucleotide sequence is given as TGTGCCAGCTCACAAAATACGCTGGGTGGCTATGGCTACACCTTC.